Below are 19 T cell receptor beta chains sequenced from a single sample in a study of T cell responses to AZD1222 COVID-19 vaccine. The method was immunoSEQ multiplex PCR; TCRdb's version includes in-frame clones alone and lacks a portion of them. This repertoire shows some 150,000 clones, about 91% found once; its top ten account for roughly 4.5%. The sequencing used peripheral blood, collected on day 0 of MenACWY control vaccination. Receptors originate from an adult in good health.

This chain links TRBV27 with TRBJ1-4; possibly TRBD1 for D (5 bases). Per germline, CDR1 MNHEY and CDR2 SMNVEV (reference sequence). This CDR3 is 13 amino acids long. V was pared by 6 bases and J by 8 bases, with 13 bases between. The CDR3 DNA is TGTGCCAGCAGCCGATTCGGGGGGGAAAAACTGTTTTTT. Translating gives CASSRFGGEKLFF.

The V gene is TRBV19, the J gene TRBJ1-1; D remains ambiguous. Trimming shortened V by 7 bases and J by 4 bases, and 13 bases separated the two germline ends. Germline CDR1 is LNHDA and CDR2 is SQIVND (reference sequence). The CDR3 sequence is 13 residues long. The CDR3 spells CASISKRLTEAFF. CDR3 in DNA: TGTGCCAGTATTTCCAAGAGGCTCACTGAAGCTTTCTTT.

The chain is built from TRBV7-2 and TRBJ2-3; 8 bases are shared with TRBD2. The germline V gene encodes CDR1 SGHTA and CDR2 FQGNSA. With 1 base clipped from V and 1 base from J, the junction kept 4 bases outside the gene matches. The CDR3 has 16 amino acids. The CDR3 DNA reads as TGTGCCAGCAGCTTAGGCCTAGCGGGCCGCACAGATACGCAGTATTTT. Its translation is CASSLGLAGRTDTQYF.

V is TRBV14 and J is TRBJ1-2; TRBD1 matches 9 bases. The CDR3 totals 13 residues. Germline V gives CDR1 SGHDN, CDR2 FVKESK. The J segment lost 7 bases and the V segment lost 4 bases, leaving 4 bases of the junction unmatched. For the CDR3, the DNA is TGTGCCAGCAGCCCTCGGACAGGGGCTGGCTACACCTTC. Its translation: CASSPRTGAGYTF.

The chain employs TRBV9 and TRBJ1-1, with D tentatively TRBD1 (6 bases). Germline V gene data show CDR1 as SGDLS and CDR2 as YYNGEE. CDR3 size: 14 residues. The ends were cut back, 1 base at V and 2 bases at J, with 9 bases in the middle. CDR3 nucleotides: TGTGCCAGCAGCGTAATCGGGGGCAACACTGAAGCTTTCTTT. This gives the protein CASSVIGGNTEAFF.

The CDR3 loop is CASSLNGAGRTDTQYF. The CDR3 DNA reads as TGTGCCAGCAGCTTAAATGGAGCGGGTCGCACAGATACGCAGTATTTT. This sequence joins TRBV7-3 and TRBJ2-3, with D possibly TRBD2 on 6 matching bases. This CDR3 has 16 residues. V lost 1 base and J lost 1, with 12 bases in between. CDR1 and CDR2 from the germline V gene are SGHTA and FQGTGA.

The genes are TRBV2 and TRBJ2-1; D call uncertain. The V gene lost 3 bases and the J gene lost 3 bases, with 6 bases spanning the gap. The CDR3 is made up of 13 amino acids. Per the germline V gene, CDR1 is SNHLY and CDR2 is FYNNEI. The CDR3 DNA follows: TGTGCCAGCAGTGATAACAGCTACAATGAGCAGTTCTTC. It translates to CASSDNSYNEQFF.

The V and J genes are TRBV5-5 and TRBJ1-2; 9 bases match TRBD1. Germline V gene data show CDR1 as SGHKS and CDR2 as YYEKEE (reference sequence). The junction had 5 bases not matched to a gene; V was cut back by 4 bases and J by 7 bases. The CDR3 contains 13 residues. CDR3: CASSLGQGFGYTF. The CDR3 DNA sequence: TGTGCCAGCAGCCTCGGACAGGGGTTTGGCTACACCTTC.

This clone was picked up one time. The chain is built from TRBV9 and TRBJ2-1; D unresolved. This CDR3 contains 11 residues. CDR1 SGDLS and CDR2 YYNGEE come from the germline V gene. Between the trimmed V and J ends, which lost 1 base and 6 bases, there was a span of 2 bases. In DNA form, the CDR3 reads TGTGCCAGCAGCGTAACCAATGAGCAGTTCTTC. It yields the protein CASSVTNEQFF.

The CDR3 region has the DNA TGTGCCAGCAGCCCTGTTACGAGGACCGGGGAGCTGTTTTTT. Translated, it gives CASSPVTRTGELFF. The rearrangement joins TRBV7-2 to TRBJ2-2; D not resolved. The CDR3 has 14 residues. Trimming cost V 5 bases and J 5 bases, with 12 bases left between them. The germline V gene has CDR1 SGHTA and CDR2 FQGNSA.

The genes are TRBV5-1 and TRBJ2-3, with D perhaps matching TRBD2 (6 bases). The CDR3 has 15 amino acids. V lost 2 bases to trimming and J lost 0 bases, with 10 bases between them. CDR1 and CDR2 from the germline V gene are SGHRS and YFSETQ. CDR3 loop: CASSFAGISTDTQYF. In DNA, the CDR3 is TGCGCCAGCAGCTTTGCGGGGATAAGCACAGATACGCAGTATTTT.

This clone occurred a few times. The rearrangement links TRBV6-2 or TRBV6-3 to TRBJ2-7; 8 nucleotides align to TRBD1. Germline CDR1 MNHEY, CDR2 SVGEGT. The junction had 16 bases not matched to a gene; V was cut back by 5 bases and J by 1 base. The CDR3 has 18 residues. The CDR3 nucleotides read TGTGCCAGCAGTGGACGGACAGGGAAGGGCTTCGCTTCCTACGAGCAGTACTTC. Protein product: CASSGRTGKGFASYEQYF.

The chain joins TRBV10-1 to TRBJ2-7; 11 nucleotides align to TRBD2. Germline lookup yields CDR1 WNHNN and CDR2 SYGVQD (reference sequence). The ends lost 5 bases at V and 7 bases at J; junction bases unmatched: 7. This CDR3 is built from 14 residues. The CDR3 protein is CASSPSGRTGEQYF. The CDR3 bases are TGCGCCAGCAGTCCTAGCGGGAGGACAGGGGAGCAGTACTTC.

The chain links TRBV7-7 to TRBJ2-7; D is undetermined. Germline assignment: CDR1 SSHAT and CDR2 FNYEAQ (reference sequence). The CDR3 runs 14 residues. V gave up 1 base and J gave up 2 bases, with 9 bases separating them. The CDR3 here is CASSLGSGTYEQYF. The CDR3 DNA sequence: TGTGCCAGCAGCTTAGGTTCCGGTACCTACGAGCAGTACTTC.

The CDR3, as DNA: TGTGCCTGGACTCCCCGGAGGGGGACTGAAGCTTTCTTT. Protein product: CAWTPRRGTEAFF. V usage is TRBV30 and J usage is TRBJ1-1, with D maybe TRBD1 (6 bases). V was shortened by 4 bases and J by 5 bases, with 14 bases between the two germline ends. CDR1 is GTSNPN and CDR2 is SVGIG in the germline V gene (reference sequence). The CDR3 is 13 residues long.

This clone was detected once. The chain links TRBV6-5 to TRBJ1-5, with 7 bases fitting TRBD1. This CDR3 is built from 15 residues. V trimming: 6 bases; J trimming: 0 bases; junction bases outside the gene matches: 5. Germline V gene sequence: CDR1 MNHEY, CDR2 SVGAGI. CDR3 residues: CASRPTGDSNQPQHF. CDR3 sequence (DNA): TGTGCCAGCAGGCCCACAGGGGATAGCAATCAGCCCCAGCATTTT.

V and J are TRBV5-1 and TRBJ1-2; possibly TRBD1 for D (5 bases). This CDR3 has 14 residues. From germline, CDR1 is SGHRS and CDR2 YFSETQ. Deletions cut 3 bases from V and 7 bases from J, with 16 bases between. CDR3 DNA sequence: TGCGCCAGCAGCTCCCAGGTTGGGGGATCTGGCTACACCTTC. Translation: CASSSQVGGSGYTF.

The chain carries TRBV4-1 and TRBJ1-2, with a tentative D call TRBD1 (6 bases). Germline CDR1 MGHRA, CDR2 YSYEKL. The CDR3 runs to 16 residues. Trimming took 2 bases from V and 5 from J, leaving 18 bases between them. CDR3 nucleotide sequence: TGCGCCAGCAGCCAAAGCCCCGGGACAAACGGGTATGGCTACACCTTC. Translating it yields CASSQSPGTNGYGYTF.

This chain uses TRBV15 with TRBJ1-6, with D maybe TRBD1 (5 bases). The CDR3 has 12 amino acids. Trimming pared 3 bases from V and 10 bases from J, leaving 7 bases between. CDR1 is LNHNV, CDR2 YYDKDF, per germline (reference sequence). CDR3 coding DNA: TGTGCCACCAGCAGCAGGGAGTCACCCCTCCACTTT. Translating gives CATSSRESPLHF. Based on the CDR3 plus reference TRBV15 and TRBJ1-6, the full variable domain is DAMVIQNPRYQVTQFGKPVTLSCSQTLNHNVMYWYQQKSSQAPKLLFHYYDKDFNNEADTPDNFQSRRPNTSFCFLDIRSPGLGDTAMYLCATSSRESPLHFGNGTRLTVT.